This T cell receptor beta chain was profiled in a study of blood T cell repertoires in COVID-19. About the study: Sites in the United States, Italy and Spain provided acute and convalescent COVID-19 samples.

As handled by the study authors: Reference gene primer amplification yielded estimated nucleated cell counts. Repertoires were generated with immunoSEQ multiplex PCR, while TCRdb's copy carries only in-frame clones and drops some. The D gene and trimming were derived from the DNA, and the V and J assignments and clone size from that table. Among about 250,000 clones listed, around 81% were seen once. This CDR3 contains 17 residues. Those who participated ranged in age from about 18 to 89 years and resided in around 22 US areas. Resolution of symptoms, clearance, or two negative PCRs was present in recovered Cohort 3 donors.

The source is a man aged 50-60 years who had recovered from COVID-19. The chain recombines TRBV12-2 with TRBJ2-7; TRBD2 is the table's D call and was not checked against the DNA. TRBV12-2 is termed a pseudogene. Material for sequencing was PBMCs or T cells enriched from blood (not recorded which). The CDR3 coding sequence is TGTGCAAGTCGCTTAGTACAACCCGGGACTAGCCTTCAGTGGGGGAACTTC. Amino acids: CASRLVQPGTSLQWGNF.